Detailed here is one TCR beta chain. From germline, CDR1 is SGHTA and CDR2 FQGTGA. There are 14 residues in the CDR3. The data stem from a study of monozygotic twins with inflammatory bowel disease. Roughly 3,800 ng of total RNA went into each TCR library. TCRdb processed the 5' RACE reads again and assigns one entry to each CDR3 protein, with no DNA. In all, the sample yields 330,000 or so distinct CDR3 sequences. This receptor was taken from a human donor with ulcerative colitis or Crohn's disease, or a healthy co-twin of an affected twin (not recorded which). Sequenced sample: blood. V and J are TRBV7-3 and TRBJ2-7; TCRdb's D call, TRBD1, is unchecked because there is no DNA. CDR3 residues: CASSPGSGGSEQYF.